This TCR beta chain was retrieved from a study of T cell changes during pregnancy in multiple sclerosis. Assay: immunoSEQ multiplex PCR; the TCRdb copy retains only in-frame clones and omits some. The data hold tens of thousands of clones, with about 92% observed a single time. V was shortened by 8 bases and J by 8 bases, with 18 bases between the two germline ends. From germline, CDR1 is SQVTM and CDR2 ANQGSEA. This CDR3 is 12 amino acids long. Sequenced material: peripheral blood. The source of this sequence is a female donor with multiple sclerosis, enrolled in a pregnancy study. The chain couples TRBV29-1 to TRBJ1-2, with D possibly TRBD1 on 5 matching bases. The CDR3 coding sequence is TGCAGCCCAATGGGGGACCTTTTGGGCTACACCTTC. This translates into CSPMGDLLGYTF.